This T cell receptor beta chain derives from a study of cytomegalovirus exposure and HLA in healthy donors. Study-level results: According to a later analysis, most TCR beta chains associated with CMV appeared HLA-restricted. Prediction of most subjects' HLA-A and HLA-B alleles by TCR beta sequences was reportedly accurate. A later analysis showed HLA-associated TCR beta chains outstripping equally common others in clonal expansion. Despite most TCR sequences being rare, some public TCRs occurred in many donors.

With respect to this clone: Its antigen is unknown.

Per the germline V gene, CDR1 is SGHVS and CDR2 is FQNEAQ. CDR3 size: 18 residues. V was cut by 0 bases and J by 3 bases, with 17 bases left in between. The PCR had 60 Vbeta and 13 Jbeta primers. Only in-frame clones appear in the TCRdb table, and some are missing; sequencing was by immunoSEQ multiplex PCR. The sample includes under 150,000 clones, 75% to 80% seen only once; the top ten take 1.5% to 2%. The clonotype comes from a woman in her 30s in good health and CMV-seronegative. The chain couples TRBV7-8 to TRBJ1-4; D gene unclear. The sequenced material came from PBMCs. The CDR3 DNA reads as TGTGCCAGCAGCTTAGCTCGCCCGGTTCTGACACCTAATGAAAAACTGTTTTTT. Translation: CASSLARPVLTPNEKLFF.